Reported below is one TCR beta chain. This clone was detected only once. The target of this receptor is not known. No base qualities exist here, and no much larger clone lies one base off it. At the junction V is shortened by 1 base and J by 8 bases, with 10 bases in between. CDR1 and CDR2, per the germline V gene, are SGHTA and FQGNSA. The CDR3 sequence holds 13 residues, the cysteine and phenylalanine included. Of the read, only the CDR3 DNA is kept; its 39 bases are in frame from base 1. TCRbeta CDR3 regions were amplified from genomic DNA by means of the immunoSEQ Assay, a bias-controlled multiplex PCR. Regarding the original processing steps: Nucleated cell counts per sample were estimated from amplification of reference gene primers within the assay. Sequence reads were collapsed and filtered to measure the absolute abundance of every unique TCRbeta CDR3 rearrangement. Productive Simpson clonality was computed per sample as the square root of Simpson's diversity index over productive rearrangements. TCRdb took over this immuneACCESS table, retaining in-frame rearrangements with V and J assigned. Such tables are incomplete; in checked studies, under half of the missing clones stem from an unresolved V gene, and the remainder is unexplained. That table furnishes V, J and clone size, whereas the DNA furnished D and trimming. The sample contains over 150,000 clones, 60% to 85% of them found a single time. Roughly 1.7% of the sample is in the top ten clones.

This record comes from a study of blood T cell repertoires in COVID-19 (dated by TCRdb to 2018 to 2021). Notes on the research overall: Samples from collaborators originated in the United States, Italy and Spain and spanned both the acute and convalescent phases of COVID-19. HLA class I and class II types, where available, came from metadata supplied by the sample provider rather than from assay-based typing. Subjects who had been exposed to COVID-19, were actively infected with it, or had recovered from it provided the deeply sampled blood TCRbeta repertoires that made up the dataset. Sample metadata almost always included a de-identified subject ID, COVID-19 status, age in years and sex. The prospective study material was composed of cDNA or gDNA derived from T cells, B-cell-depleted T cells, or PBMCs. The repertoires were made available in a free public database intended to serve as a resource for research on the immune response to SARS-CoV-2. Samples came from the ongoing ImmuneRACE study (first 160 participants) plus 1,254 subjects from 6 global collaborators. Here is what the overall study found, with its caveats: How much clinical and demographic metadata was included differed by source and by participant, and the metadata was provided uncurated.

Whole blood was collected in K2EDTA tubes by collaborating institutions according to the institutions' own protocols. For TCRbeta analysis, collaborators shipped samples in one of three forms: frozen whole blood, isolated PBMCs, or DNA extracted from either of those sample types. The sequencing input was peripheral blood. The chain links TRBV7-2 with TRBJ2-3, with the identity of the D gene unclear. This TCR was sampled from an elderly man with acute or convalescent COVID-19. The nucleotide sequence reads as follows: TGTGCCAGCAGCTTAGGCCCCGCAGGTACGCAGTATTTT. This sequence encodes CASSLGPAGTQYF. Where the CDR3 stops, the reference TRBV7-2 and TRBJ2-3 genes take over; the full variable domain is GAGVSQSPSNKVTEKGKDVELRCDPISGHTALYWYRQSLGQGLEFLIYFQGNSAPDKSGLPSDRFSAERTGGSVSTLTIQRTQQEDSAVYLCASSLGPAGTQYFGPGTRLTVL.